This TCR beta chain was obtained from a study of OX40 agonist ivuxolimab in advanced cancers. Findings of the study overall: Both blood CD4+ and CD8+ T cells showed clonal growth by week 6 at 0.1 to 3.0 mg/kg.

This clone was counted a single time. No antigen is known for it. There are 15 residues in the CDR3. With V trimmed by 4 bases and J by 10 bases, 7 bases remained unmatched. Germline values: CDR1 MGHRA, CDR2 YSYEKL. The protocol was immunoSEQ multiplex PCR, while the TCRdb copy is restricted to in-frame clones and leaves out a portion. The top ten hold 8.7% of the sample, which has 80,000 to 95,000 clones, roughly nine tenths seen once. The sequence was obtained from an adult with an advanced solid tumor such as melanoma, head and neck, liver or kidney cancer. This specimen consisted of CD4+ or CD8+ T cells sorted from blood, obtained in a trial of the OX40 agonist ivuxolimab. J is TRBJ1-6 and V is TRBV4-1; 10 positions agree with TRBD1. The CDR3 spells CASSPPDRGYSPLHF. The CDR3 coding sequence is TGCGCCAGCAGCCCGCCGGACAGGGGGTACTCACCCCTCCACTTT.